This record looks at one T cell receptor (beta chain) sequence and its context. The antigen is unknown. This sample stems from a study of T cell responses to AZD1222 COVID-19 vaccine. Study-wide background: The study pooled second doses at about 4 or about 12 weeks. Study results and limitations: Within unmutated variant regions lay the reported targets of nearly half of spike-specific TCRs.

CDR1 is SGHVS and CDR2 is FNYEAQ in the germline V gene. The CDR3 is 16 residues long. V was clipped by 5 bases and J by 4 bases; unmatched bases: 7. The data were produced by immunoSEQ multiplex PCR, yet TCRdb's version contains in-frame clones alone and is incomplete. The sample has 200,000 or so clones, about 94% seen once. The sequencing here drew on peripheral blood, taken on day 0 of AZD1222 vaccination. This clonotype was sampled from an adult in good health. The genes are TRBV7-6 and TRBJ2-2; 10 bases match TRBD1. This CDR3 reads CASSRPGQGTTGELFF. In DNA form, the CDR3 reads TGTGCCAGCAGCAGACCGGGACAGGGGACCACCGGGGAGCTGTTTTTT.